The rows below give T cell receptor beta chains drawn from one sample of a study of human T cells and chemical hapten exposure. TCRdb ran MiXCR on the 5' RACE reads and lists one entry per CDR3 protein. The sample holds about 140,000 distinct CDR3 sequences; roughly 4% are singletons and the top ten take around 1.4%. These receptors were obtained from a female donor in good health. The CDR3 runs from the conserved cysteine through the conserved F or W.

v_call | cdr3_length | cdr3_aa
TRBV12-3/TRBV12-4 | 14 | CASSSPGTGYEQYF
TRBV10-3 | 13 | CATLLTGTDTQYF
TRBV18 | 14 | CASSPRAGQETQYF
TRBV24-1 | 17 | CATISGGALNLADTQYF
TRBV12-3/TRBV12-4 | 15 | CASSYRGTGTDTQYF
TRBV5-1 | 14 | CASSPEGLGNTIYF
TRBV20-1 | 16 | CSARPTRRSRSYEQYF
TRBV20-1 | 14 | CSALGLAGADTQYF
TRBV5-1 | 15 | CASSLAGSSWSEAFF
TRBV12-3/TRBV12-4 | 14 | CASSLRALNTEAFF
TRBV2 | 13 | CASRATSVGGYTF
TRBV27 | 14 | CASSLLGGGGGYTF
TRBV25-1 | 18 | CASSETKGALDVPGELFF
TRBV5-1 | 16 | CASSLGPGQLSDEQFF
TRBV5-1 | 15 | CASSSQGANTGELFF
TRBV10-2 | 13 | CASSDGLANEQFF
TRBV10-3 | 18 | CAISESLITGRSSHEQFF
TRBV4-2 | 14 | CASSQVAAPREQFF
TRBV13 | 18 | CASSSAFEKAINTGELFF
TRBV7-9 | 12 | CASSLAGGEAFF
TRBV11-2 | 15 | CASSLFMGGANEQFF
TRBV5-1 | 13 | CASRRDIGDEQFF
TRBV6-2/TRBV6-3 | 15 | CASSSTDRGQGGYTF
TRBV27 | 15 | CASSLSTGVAYEQYF
TRBV7-9 | 13 | CASSDRQNTEAFF
TRBV29-1 | 13 | CSVEEVNGRGYTF
TRBV6-5 | 11 | CASKGQAGYTF
TRBV6-6 | 12 | CASNRANYGYTF
TRBV15 | 15 | CATSSAASGADTQYF
TRBV7-9 | 19 | CASSFRPGQGGRGTYEQYF
TRBV5-4 | 15 | CASSLSTGGGEKLFF
TRBV6-5 | 12 | CASKKDRGGYTF
TRBV7-2 | 15 | CASSPSAGQSYEQYF
TRBV11-1 | 16 | CASSLSLGQGAREQYF
TRBV2 | 14 | CASSVGYDSETQYF
TRBV6-6 | 13 | CASSGQGTDTQYF
TRBV5-1 | 15 | CASSQGTGGYSPLHF
TRBV20-1 | 16 | CSAREERQGRYNEQFF
TRBV30 | 15 | CAWSGQGSRTDTQYF
TRBV20-1 | 13 | CSARRGRGGELFF
TRBV7-6 | 16 | CASSSNWGEATTEAFF
TRBV28 | 14 | CASSLTGEGYEQYF
TRBV29-1 | 17 | CSVDAGPSGGATDTQYF
TRBV7-2 | 14 | CASSLVRQDYEQYF
TRBV5-1 | 13 | CASSFSPEETQYF
TRBV25-1 | 14 | CASNQQGTYNEQFF
TRBV6-6 | 17 | CASRKQGQGAGANVLTF
TRBV7-9 | 12 | CASSLDVGIQYF
TRBV20-1 | 16 | CSARGRLSLPNTEAFF
TRBV19 | 13 | CASSIGRVYEQFF
TRBV28 | 13 | CASSFGGGYGYTF
TRBV11-3 | 14 | CASSLRGFTDTQYF
TRBV6-4 | 16 | CASSDSPSGSTDTQYF